This entry lists 14 T cell receptor beta chains sequenced from one sample in a study of OX40 agonist ivuxolimab in advanced cancers. Sequencing used immunoSEQ multiplex PCR; TCRdb keeps in-frame clones, though not all of them. The sample shows about 99,000 clones, roughly 90% of them seen only once. The source was CD4+ or CD8+ T cells sorted from blood, collected in a trial of the OX40 agonist ivuxolimab. The receptors come from an adult with an advanced solid tumor such as melanoma, head and neck, liver or kidney cancer.

V and J are TRBV7-2 and TRBJ2-2, with 9 positions matching TRBD1. Germline lookup yields CDR1 SGHTA and CDR2 FQGNSA. Trimming cost V 4 bases and J 5 bases; bases outside gene matches: 5. The CDR3 spans 15 residues. In DNA form, the CDR3 reads TGTGCCAGCAGCTACCGGGACAGGGTTACCGGGGAGCTGTTTTTT. This gives the protein CASSYRDRVTGELFF.

The chain recombines TRBV7-6 with TRBJ2-5, with 13 bases identical to TRBD2. Looked up from germline, CDR1 is SGHVS and CDR2 is FNYEAQ. CDR3 length: 16 residues. V shed 10 bases and J 2 bases; nucleotides not matched to a gene: 10. The CDR3 DNA is TGTGCCACCAAACAAGGGACTAGCGGGACTCAAGAGACCCAGTACTTC. This translates into CATKQGTSGTQETQYF.

The chain links TRBV19 to TRBJ2-3, with D possibly being TRBD2 (7 bases). The CDR3 runs to 14 residues. Trimming shortened V by 4 bases and J by 6 bases, and 14 bases separated the two germline ends. The germline CDR1 and CDR2 sequences are LNHDA and SQIVND (reference sequence). The chain's CDR3 is CASSRRGGYDTQYF. The CDR3 bases are TGTGCCAGTAGTAGGAGGGGGGGATATGATACGCAGTATTTT.

The chain carries TRBV28 and TRBJ1-3; D is unresolved. V lost 6 bases and J 3 bases, leaving 12 bases between the germline ends. The CDR3 runs 14 residues. Germline V gene data show CDR1 as MDHEN and CDR2 as SYDVKM. This chain's CDR3 is CASRPPGSGNTIYF. The CDR3 nucleotides are TGTGCCAGCAGACCTCCTGGGAGTGGAAACACCATATATTTT.

This clone was counted between two and nine times. The chain has TRBV7-9 and TRBJ2-5; D not certain. This CDR3 comprises 11 residues. V shed 4 bases and J shed 9 bases, with 9 bases lying between them. Germline V CDR1 and CDR2: SEHNR, FQNEAQ (reference sequence). The chain's CDR3 is CASSSGLAQYF. The CDR3 DNA follows: TGTGCCAGCAGCTCAGGCCTGGCCCAGTACTTC.

This clone was counted once. The chain is built from TRBV5-6 and TRBJ1-2, with D perhaps matching TRBD1 (5 bases). The ends were cut back, 3 bases at V and 8 bases at J, with 14 bases in the middle. The CDR3 is made up of 13 amino acids. Germline V lookup: CDR1 SGHDT, CDR2 YYEEEE. The CDR3 nucleotides read TGTGCCAGCAGCTGGGTGGGTAACAGGGGCTACACCTTC. This translates into CASSWVGNRGYTF.

In this sample, this clone turned up a few times. The V call is TRBV5-6, the J call TRBJ2-1, with 8 nucleotides matching TRBD2. V was pared by 2 bases and J by 4 bases, with 11 bases of the junction left unmatched. CDR1 and CDR2 (germline): SGHDT, YYEEEE. CDR3 size: 17 residues. The CDR3: CASSFRSGGGTYNEQFF. The CDR3 DNA follows: TGTGCCAGCAGCTTCCGAAGCGGGGGAGGAACTTACAATGAGCAGTTCTTC.

There are a few counts of this clone. The chain combines TRBV5-4 with TRBJ2-2, with D hard to call. The germline V gene has CDR1 SGHNT and CDR2 YYREEE (reference sequence). Trimming pared 0 bases from V and 6 bases from J, leaving 12 bases between. This CDR3 contains 15 residues. The DNA for the CDR3 is TGTGCCAGCAGCTTGGTCTCTGGGCTCGCCGGGGAGCTGTTTTTT. Protein product: CASSLVSGLAGELFF.

This chain uses TRBV7-2 with TRBJ2-5, with TRBD1 matching 10 bases. This CDR3 comprises 16 residues. V lost 5 bases to trimming and J lost 1 base; unmatched junction nucleotides: 7. Germline CDR1 reads SGHTA; CDR2 reads FQGNSA. The CDR3 sequence: CASSPRDRGGQETQYF. DNA for the CDR3: TGTGCCAGCAGCCCCCGGGACAGGGGAGGCCAAGAGACCCAGTACTTC. The full variable domain, with the rest looked up from reference TRBV7-2 and TRBJ2-5, is GAGVSQSPSNKVTEKGKDVELRCDPISGHTALYWYRQSLGQGLEFLIYFQGNSAPDKSGLPSDRFSAERTGGSVSTLTIQRTQQEDSAVYLCASSPRDRGGQETQYFGPGTRLLVL.

The DNA of the CDR3 is TGTGCCAGCAGTTACAAAAGAGCCGGGGAGCTGTTTTTT. Translating it yields CASSYKRAGELFF. V gene TRBV6-5 combines with J gene TRBJ2-2; D ambiguous. The CDR3 totals 13 residues. Between the trimmed V and J ends, which lost 2 bases and 6 bases, there was a span of 7 bases. Germline V gives CDR1 MNHEY, CDR2 SVGAGI.

The V and J genes are TRBV29-1 and TRBJ1-2; the D gene is possibly TRBD1 (5 bases). V was cut by 1 base and J by 4 bases, with 13 bases left in between. The CDR3 totals 14 residues. CDR1 SQVTM and CDR2 ANQGSEA come from the germline V gene. CDR3 in amino acids: CSVEAKTGLYGYTF. In nucleotides, the CDR3 is TGCAGCGTTGAAGCTAAGACGGGACTCTATGGCTACACCTTC.

The rearrangement joins TRBV2 to TRBJ1-5, with a tentative D call TRBD1 (6 bases). Germline-derived CDR1 and CDR2 are SNHLY and FYNNEI. V lost 9 bases, J lost 7 bases, and 19 bases lay in between. The CDR3 spans 14 residues. CDR3 in amino acids: CASRGGGAGQPQHF. In DNA form, the CDR3 reads TGTGCCAGTCGGGGAGGGGGGGCTGGACAGCCCCAGCATTTT.

The rearrangement joins TRBV19 to TRBJ1-5; the D gene is possibly TRBD1 (6 bases). Germline lookup yields CDR1 LNHDA and CDR2 SQIVND (reference sequence). V was trimmed by 7 bases and J by 0 bases, leaving 16 bases between them. The CDR3 has 16 residues. The chain's CDR3 is CASTQGQFNSNQPQHF. As DNA, the CDR3 is TGTGCCAGTACCCAGGGGCAATTCAATAGCAATCAGCCCCAGCATTTT.

This clone appeared a single time. The chain recombines TRBV7-3 with TRBJ2-1; D gene unclear. Between the trimmed V and J ends, which lost 4 bases and 6 bases, there was a span of 10 bases. Looked up from germline, CDR1 is SGHTA and CDR2 is FQGTGA. The length of the CDR3 is 13 residues. The CDR3 reads CASSSYAGNEQFF. CDR3 in DNA: TGTGCCAGCAGCTCCTACGCAGGCAATGAGCAGTTCTTC.